The 6 T cell receptor beta chains given below trace back to one sample, sequenced in a study of Graves' ophthalmopathy and Graves' hyperthyroidism. The TCR beta CDR3 regions underwent amplification from RNA transcripts. Following a first-round RT-PCR that used HTBI primers, a second-round multiplex PCR was carried out. One entry per CDR3 protein results from TCRdb running MiXCR on the multiplex PCR reads. The repertoire holds approximately 410,000 distinct CDR3 sequences, with 15% as singletons. The specimen was peripheral blood. These TCRs come from a woman younger than 35 with stable Graves' hyperthyroidism.

The chain couples TRBV18 to TRBJ2-7; TRBD2 matches at 13 bases. The CDR3 extends over 17 amino acids. Germline V lookup: CDR1 KGHSH, CDR2 LQKENI. V dropped 4 bases and J dropped 0; count of bases not matched to a gene: 6. CDR3 nucleotides: TGTGCCAGCTCACAGGGGACTAGCGGGGCTTACTCCTACGAGCAGTACTTC. Translating gives CASSQGTSGAYSYEQYF.

This clonotype has a count of ten or more. The genes are TRBV6-1 and TRBJ1-1; TRBD1 matches at 9 bases. The CDR3 runs to 16 residues. Trimming at V came to 5 bases and at J to 3 bases, leaving 10 bases not matched to a gene. Per germline, CDR1 MNHNS and CDR2 SASEGT. The CDR3 DNA reads TGTGCCAGCAGTCCGCTGGGACAGGGAGTAGACACTGAAGCTTTCTTT. It translates to CASSPLGQGVDTEAFF.

This clonotype was observed many times. V gene TRBV5-1 combines with J gene TRBJ2-7; D is unresolved. Per the germline V gene, CDR1 is SGHRS and CDR2 is YFSETQ. This CDR3 region has 13 residues. V was cut by 0 bases and J by 4 bases, with 8 bases left in between. The chain's CDR3 is CASSLDQFYEQYF. The CDR3 DNA follows: TGCGCCAGCAGCTTGGACCAGTTTTACGAGCAGTACTTC.

This clonotype was counted ten times or more. The CDR3 loop reads CASRPWGEGSGYTF. DNA for the CDR3: TGTGCCAGCAGGCCGTGGGGGGAAGGAAGTGGCTACACCTTC. The chain has TRBV7-2 and TRBJ1-2; D possibly corresponds to TRBD1 (5 bases). Germline V CDR1 and CDR2: SGHTA, FQGNSA. Trimming took 6 bases from V and 7 from J, leaving 18 bases between them. The CDR3 has 14 residues.

This clonotype was found many times. The chain combines TRBV27 with TRBJ2-7; D is unclear. The CDR3 totals 13 residues. V was clipped by 1 base and J by 3 bases, with 7 bases between them. Germline V CDR1 and CDR2: MNHEY, SMNVEV (reference sequence). The CDR3 here is CASSLFRDYEQYF. In DNA, the CDR3 is TGTGCCAGCAGTTTATTCCGCGACTACGAGCAGTACTTC.

The chain links TRBV6-1 to TRBJ2-7; D is uncertain. Trimming shortened V by 5 bases and J by 2 bases, and 13 bases separated the two germline ends. CDR1 MNHNS and CDR2 SASEGT come from the germline V gene. The CDR3 covers 14 residues. The CDR3 DNA reads as TGTGCCAGCAGTACCGGATCTGGCACCTACGAGCAGTACTTC. Protein sequence: CASSTGSGTYEQYF.